These 10 T cell receptor beta chains were all obtained from the same sample, sequenced in a study of blood T cell repertoires in COVID-19. Generated by immunoSEQ multiplex PCR, the TCRdb table keeps only in-frame clones and is missing some. Here the sample spans 100,000 to 150,000 clones, about 74% being singletons. What was sequenced was peripheral blood. These receptors came from a man aged 55 to 70 with acute or convalescent COVID-19.

This chain uses TRBV10-2 with TRBJ2-7; 10 positions match TRBD2. The length of the CDR3 is 12 residues. The V and J ends lost 4 bases and 9 bases, in that order; junction bases with no gene match: 3. CDR1 and CDR2 (germline): WSHSY, SAAADI. For the CDR3, the DNA is TGCGCCAGCAGTGTGGTAGCGGGGGGGCAGTACTTC. Protein product: CASSVVAGGQYF.

This chain joins TRBV27 and TRBJ1-2, with 9 bases lining up with TRBD1. The germline CDR1 and CDR2 sequences are MNHEY and SMNVEV (reference sequence). CDR3 length: 15 amino acids. With 4 bases clipped from V and 5 bases from J, the junction kept 8 bases outside the gene matches. CDR3 DNA sequence: TGTGCCAGCAGTTCACCGGGACAGGGTTCATATGGCTACACCTTC. Protein: CASSSPGQGSYGYTF.

The chain recombines TRBV7-2 with TRBJ2-5, with TRBD2 matching 11 bases. Trimming cost V 1 base and J 1 base; bases outside gene matches: 11. Germline CDR1 is SGHTA and CDR2 is FQGNSA. The CDR3 consists of 19 residues. This CDR3 reads CASSLVSGSSGRPQETQYF. Written as DNA, the CDR3 is TGTGCCAGCAGCTTAGTATCTGGCTCTAGCGGGAGGCCCCAAGAGACCCAGTACTTC.

The V gene is TRBV11-2, the J gene TRBJ1-4; no clear D gene. CDR3 length: 16 amino acids. CDR1 and CDR2 from the germline V gene are SGHAT and FQNNGV. V lost 3 bases to trimming and J lost 2 bases, with 13 bases between them. CDR3 loop: CASSFSGSITNEKLFF. For the CDR3, the DNA is TGTGCCAGCAGCTTCTCTGGGAGTATTACTAATGAAAAACTGTTTTTT.

This clone was found once. V gene TRBV19 combines with J gene TRBJ2-2; 8 nucleotides agree with TRBD1. V shed 6 bases and J 1 base; nucleotides not matched to a gene: 7. Germline values: CDR1 LNHDA, CDR2 SQIVND (reference sequence). This CDR3 region has 16 residues. The CDR3 loop is CASSETGGKNTGELFF. CDR3 bases: TGTGCCAGTAGCGAAACAGGGGGGAAGAACACCGGGGAGCTGTTTTTT.

The gene calls are TRBV25-1 and TRBJ1-2, with no clear D. Germline assignment: CDR1 MGHDK and CDR2 SYGVNS. The CDR3 sequence is 13 residues long. Trimming stripped 4 bases from V and 8 bases from J, with 14 bases between. Here the CDR3 DNA reads TGTGCCAGCAGTGTGGTTTCGGGGTACGGCTACACCTTC. Its translation is CASSVVSGYGYTF.

As regards this clone: The junction departs from germline at one end; a sequencing error may be responsible. The V and J genes are TRBV18 and TRBJ2-1; 15 bases align to TRBD2. The CDR3 spans 21 residues. Germline V CDR1 and CDR2: KGHSH, LQKENI. In DNA form, the CDR3 reads TGTGCCAGCTCCCCACCGTGGGGACTAGCGGGAGGAGACTTGAGAGCCAATGAGCAGTTCTTC. It yields the protein CASSPPWGLAGGDLRANEQFF.

This clone was counted only a few times. This chain connects TRBV3-1 (or the pseudogene TRBV3-2) to TRBJ2-1, with 10 bases aligning to TRBD2. The germline V gene has CDR1 LGHDT and CDR2 YNNKEL (reference sequence). The J segment lost 6 bases and the V segment lost 6 bases, leaving 5 bases of the junction unmatched. This CDR3 spans 14 amino acids. CDR3 in DNA: TGTGCCAGCAGACGGAGCGGGGGGGTCAATGAGCAGTTCTTC. It specifies CASRRSGGVNEQFF.

The rearrangement links TRBV11-3 to TRBJ1-2, with 9 bases that match TRBD1. V shed 5 bases, J shed 7 bases, and the junction held 8 bases outside the gene matches. There are 14 residues in the CDR3. Germline CDR1 SGHNT, CDR2 YENEEA. The CDR3 bases are TGTGCCAGCAGCCCACGGACAGGGGATGCTGGCTACACCTTC. Protein product: CASSPRTGDAGYTF.

This rearrangement joins TRBV7-6 to TRBJ2-1; 16 bases fit TRBD2. Germline-derived CDR1 and CDR2 are SGHVS and FNYEAQ. Trimming at V came to 2 bases and at J to 7 bases, leaving 17 bases not matched to a gene. The CDR3 runs to 21 residues. DNA for the CDR3: TGTGCCAGCAGCTTAAAAGCCTTAAGTCCGGGACTAGCGGGGGGGCAAAATGAGCAGTTCTTC. Translation: CASSLKALSPGLAGGQNEQFF. Variable domain in full (rest from reference TRBV7-6 and TRBJ2-1): GAGVSQSPRYKVTKRGQDVALRCDPISGHVSLYWYRQALGQGPEFLTYFNYEAQQDKSGLPNDRFSAERPEGSISTLTIQRTEQRDSAMYRCASSLKALSPGLAGGQNEQFFGPGTRLTVL.